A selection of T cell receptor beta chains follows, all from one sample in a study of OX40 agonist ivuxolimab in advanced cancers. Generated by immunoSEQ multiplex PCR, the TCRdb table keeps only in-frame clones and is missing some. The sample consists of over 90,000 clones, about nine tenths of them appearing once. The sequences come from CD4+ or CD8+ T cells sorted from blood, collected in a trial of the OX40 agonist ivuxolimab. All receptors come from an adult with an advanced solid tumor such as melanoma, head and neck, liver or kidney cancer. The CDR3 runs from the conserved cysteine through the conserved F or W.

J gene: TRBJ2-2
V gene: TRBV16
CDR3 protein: CASSQGIAVTGELFF

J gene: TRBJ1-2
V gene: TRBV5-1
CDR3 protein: CASFSDRRYGYTF

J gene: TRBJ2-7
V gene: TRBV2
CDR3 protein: CASRRGPSPGEQYF

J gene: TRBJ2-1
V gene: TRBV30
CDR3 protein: CAWSVRGNEQFF

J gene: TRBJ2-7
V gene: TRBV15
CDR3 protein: CATSRETSGIHEQYF

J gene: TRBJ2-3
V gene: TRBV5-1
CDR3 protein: CASSLSGRTSTDTQYF

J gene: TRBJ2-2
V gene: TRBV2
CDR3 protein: CASRKTSVSNTGELFF

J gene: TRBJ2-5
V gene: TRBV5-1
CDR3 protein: CASSWGASGRGQETQYF

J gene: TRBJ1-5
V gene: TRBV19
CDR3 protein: CASRRDRDQPQHF

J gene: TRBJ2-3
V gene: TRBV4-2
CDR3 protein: CASSQTSAGTDTQYF

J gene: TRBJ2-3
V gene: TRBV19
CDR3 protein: CASSIVGAGGTDTQYF